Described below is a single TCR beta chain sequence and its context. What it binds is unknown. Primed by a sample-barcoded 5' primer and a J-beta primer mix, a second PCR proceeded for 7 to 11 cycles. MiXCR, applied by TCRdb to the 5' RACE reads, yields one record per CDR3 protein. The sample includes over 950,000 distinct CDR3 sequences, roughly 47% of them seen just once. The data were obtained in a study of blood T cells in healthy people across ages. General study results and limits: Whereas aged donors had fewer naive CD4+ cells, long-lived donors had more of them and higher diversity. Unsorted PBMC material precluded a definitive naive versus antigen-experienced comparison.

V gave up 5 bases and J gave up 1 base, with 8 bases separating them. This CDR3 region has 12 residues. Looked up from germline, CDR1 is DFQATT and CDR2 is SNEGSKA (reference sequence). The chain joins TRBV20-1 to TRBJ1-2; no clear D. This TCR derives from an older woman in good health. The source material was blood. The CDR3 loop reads CSAPGINYGYTF. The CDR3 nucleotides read TGCAGTGCTCCCGGTATTAACTATGGCTACACCTTC.